This entry describes one T cell receptor beta chain. The antigen remains unidentified. Assay: immunoSEQ multiplex PCR; the TCRdb copy retains only in-frame clones and omits some. The sample lists some 110,000 clones, around 93% occurring once. This record belongs to a study of OX40 agonist ivuxolimab in advanced cancers. General study findings and limits: CD8+ T cells (on average) carried more expanded clones than CD4+ T cells.

This receptor was identified in an adult with an advanced solid tumor such as melanoma, head and neck, liver or kidney cancer. The sample in question was CD4+ or CD8+ T cells sorted from blood, obtained in a trial of the OX40 agonist ivuxolimab.

For the CDR3, the DNA is TGTGCCAGCAGTAAGGCGTCGGGTTATAGGTCCCTTGATGGCTACACCTTC. Protein product: CASSKASGYRSLDGYTF. The V call is TRBV7-9, the J call TRBJ1-2; no firm D call. The V gene lost 6 bases and the J gene lost 6 bases, with 26 bases spanning the gap. CDR1 is SEHNR and CDR2 is FQNEAQ in the germline V gene (reference sequence). The CDR3 extends over 17 amino acids. Looking up the rest from reference TRBV7-9 and TRBJ1-2 gives the full variable domain: DTGVSQNPRHKITKRGQNVTFRCDPISEHNRLYWYRQTLGQGPEFLTYFQNEAQLEKSRLLSDRFSAERPKGSFSTLEIQRTEQGDSAMYLCASSKASGYRSLDGYTFGSGTRLTVV.